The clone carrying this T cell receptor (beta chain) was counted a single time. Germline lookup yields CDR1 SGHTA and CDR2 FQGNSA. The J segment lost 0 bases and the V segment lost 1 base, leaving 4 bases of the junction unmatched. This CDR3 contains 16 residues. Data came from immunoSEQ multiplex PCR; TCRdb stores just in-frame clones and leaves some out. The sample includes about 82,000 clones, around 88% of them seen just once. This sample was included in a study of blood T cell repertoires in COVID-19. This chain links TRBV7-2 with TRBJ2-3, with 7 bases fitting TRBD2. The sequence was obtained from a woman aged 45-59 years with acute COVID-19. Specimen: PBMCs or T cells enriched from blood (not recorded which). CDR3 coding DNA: TGTGCCAGCAGCTTAGTAAGCGGGGCTAGCACAGATACGCAGTATTTT. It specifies CASSLVSGASTDTQYF.